This T cell receptor (beta chain) derives from a study of T cells in Graves' hyperthyroidism and ophthalmopathy. Study-level results: A 13 V-J model separated ophthalmopathy from stable hyperthyroidism.

An approximately 9.4 ml volume of fresh peripheral blood provided the PBMCs. RNA transcripts were the template for amplifying TCR beta CDR3 regions. During a first-round RT-PCR of the TCR CDR3, the HTBI primer set was used. TCRdb passed the multiplex PCR reads through MiXCR, listing each CDR3 protein once. The repertoire holds under 350,000 distinct CDR3 sequences, with less than 30% as singletons. This clonotype has only a few counts. The target antigen is unknown. The TCR sequence derives from a man between 40 and 49 years old with Graves' hyperthyroidism that later progressed to Graves' ophthalmopathy. The sample taken for sequencing was blood.

The CDR3 DNA sequence: TGTGCCAGCAGCAACCACCGGGACGGAACCTACGAGCAGTACTTC. As protein: CASSNHRDGTYEQYF. V and J are TRBV6-1 and TRBJ2-7; D assignment may be TRBD1 or TRBD2 (5 bases each). The CDR3 covers 15 residues. The V end was cut by 6 bases, the J end by 2 bases, with 17 bases between. Looked up from germline, CDR1 is MNHNS and CDR2 is SASEGT.